This T cell receptor (beta chain) was recovered during a study of sequential checkpoint blockade in melanoma. As for the study in general: Randomization was 1:1 between first-line nivolumab→ipilimumab and ipilimumab→nivolumab. After both sequences, patients received maintenance nivolumab.

Treatment specified: randomized to nivolumab then ipilimumab (arm A) or the reverse (arm B). From thawed PBMCs, live CD3+CD8+ cells negative for CD19 and CD56 were sorted. TCRdb's copy holds only in-frame clones and misses some; the assay was immunoSEQ multiplex PCR. The sample lists about 40,000 clones, roughly four fifths occurring once. CDR3 size: 19 residues. The germline gives CDR1 MNHNS, CDR2 SASEGT. Unmatched junction bases numbered 11, after V lost 1 base and J lost 0 bases. The chain joins TRBV6-1 to TRBJ1-4; 7 bases match TRBD1. Sequencing was performed on CD8+ T cells sorted from blood (inferred from file names), taken from a patient given nivolumab and ipilimumab in sequence. The clonotype comes from a human donor with melanoma. CDR3 bases: TGTGCCAGCAGTGAAGTGGTTTTGGACAGGCCTACAACTAATGAAAAACTGTTTTTT. It translates to CASSEVVLDRPTTNEKLFF.